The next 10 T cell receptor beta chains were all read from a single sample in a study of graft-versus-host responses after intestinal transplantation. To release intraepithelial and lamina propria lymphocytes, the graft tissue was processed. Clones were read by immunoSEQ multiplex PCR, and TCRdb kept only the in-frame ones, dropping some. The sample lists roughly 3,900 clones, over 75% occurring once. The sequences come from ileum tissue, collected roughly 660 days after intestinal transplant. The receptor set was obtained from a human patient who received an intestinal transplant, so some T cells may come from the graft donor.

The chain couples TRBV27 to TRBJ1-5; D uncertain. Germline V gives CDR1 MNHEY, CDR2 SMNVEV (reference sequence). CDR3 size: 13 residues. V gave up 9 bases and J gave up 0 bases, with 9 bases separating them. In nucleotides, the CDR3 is TGTGCCAGTTCAACAAATAGCAATCAGCCCCAGCATTTT. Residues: CASSTNSNQPQHF.

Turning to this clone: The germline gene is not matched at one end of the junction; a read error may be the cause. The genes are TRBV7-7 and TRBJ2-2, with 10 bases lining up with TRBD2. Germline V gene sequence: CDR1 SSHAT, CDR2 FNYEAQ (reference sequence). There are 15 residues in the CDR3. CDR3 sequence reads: CASSSAGGTPGELLF. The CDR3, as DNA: TGTGCCAGCAGCTCAGCGGGGGGGACGCCCGGGGAGCTGCTTTTT.

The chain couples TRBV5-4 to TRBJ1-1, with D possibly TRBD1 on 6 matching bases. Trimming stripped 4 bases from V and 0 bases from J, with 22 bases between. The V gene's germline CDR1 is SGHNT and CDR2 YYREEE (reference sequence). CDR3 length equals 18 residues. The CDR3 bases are TGTGCCAGCAGCCCCCCTCCCGGGACACCACTTATGAACACTGAAGCTTTCTTT. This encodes CASSPPPGTPLMNTEAFF.

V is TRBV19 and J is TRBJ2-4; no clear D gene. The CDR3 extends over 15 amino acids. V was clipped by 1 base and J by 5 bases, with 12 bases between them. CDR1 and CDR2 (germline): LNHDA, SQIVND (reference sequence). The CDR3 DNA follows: TGTGCCAGTAGTATAGCTGCAGGACCGGAAAACATTCAGTACTTC. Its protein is CASSIAAGPENIQYF. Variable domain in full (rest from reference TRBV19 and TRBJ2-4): DGGITQSPKYLFRKEGQNVTLSCEQNLNHDAMYWYRQDPGQGLRLIYYSQIVNDFQKGDIAEGYSVSREKKESFPLTVTSAQKNPTAFYLCASSIAAGPENIQYFGAGTRLSVL.

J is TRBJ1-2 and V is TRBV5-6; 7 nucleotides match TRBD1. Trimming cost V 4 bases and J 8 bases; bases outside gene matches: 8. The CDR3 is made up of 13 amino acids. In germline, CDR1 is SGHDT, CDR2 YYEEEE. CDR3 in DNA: TGTGCCAGCAGCCCTAGGGGGCCCCCGGGCTACACCTTC. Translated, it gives CASSPRGPPGYTF. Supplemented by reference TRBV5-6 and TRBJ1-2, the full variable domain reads DAGVTQSPTHLIKTRGQQVTLRCSPKSGHDTVSWYQQALGQGPQFIFQYYEEEERQRGNFPDRFSGHQFPNYSSELNVNALLLGDSALYLCASSPRGPPGYTFGSGTRLTVV.

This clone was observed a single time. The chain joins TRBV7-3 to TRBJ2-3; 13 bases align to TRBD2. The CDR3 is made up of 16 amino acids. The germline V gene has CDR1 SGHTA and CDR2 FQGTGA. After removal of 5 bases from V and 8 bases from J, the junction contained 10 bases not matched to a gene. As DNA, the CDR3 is TGTGCCAGCAGCGAGACTAGCGGGGGGCCGGGACCTACGCAGTATTTT. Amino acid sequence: CASSETSGGPGPTQYF.

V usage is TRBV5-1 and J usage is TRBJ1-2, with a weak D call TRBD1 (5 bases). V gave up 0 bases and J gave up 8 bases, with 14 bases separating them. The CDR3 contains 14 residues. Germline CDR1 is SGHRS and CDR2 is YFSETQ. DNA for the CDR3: TGCGCCAGCAGCTTGGATGGGCAGGGTGAGGGCTACACCTTC. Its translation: CASSLDGQGEGYTF. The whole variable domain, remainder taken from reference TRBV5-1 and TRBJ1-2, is KAGVTQTPRYLIKTRGQQVTLSCSPISGHRSVSWYQQTPGQGLQFLFEYFSETQRNKGNFPGRFSGRQFSNSRSEMNVSTLELGDSALYLCASSLDGQGEGYTFGSGTRLTVV.

The chain's CDR3 is CASSSAATGSNYGYTF. CDR3 DNA sequence: TGTGCCAGCAGCTCCGCTGCGACAGGCTCTAACTATGGCTACACCTTC. This chain uses TRBV7-8 with TRBJ1-2, with a weak D call TRBD1 (6 bases). From germline, CDR1 is SGHVS and CDR2 FQNEAQ. V lost 4 bases and J lost 0, with 15 bases in between. The CDR3 extends over 16 amino acids.

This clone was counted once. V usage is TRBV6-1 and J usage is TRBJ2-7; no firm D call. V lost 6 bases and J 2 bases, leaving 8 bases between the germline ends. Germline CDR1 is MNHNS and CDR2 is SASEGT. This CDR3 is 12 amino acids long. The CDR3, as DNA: TGTGCCAGCAGGACACTTCCCTACGAGCAGTACTTC. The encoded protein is CASRTLPYEQYF.

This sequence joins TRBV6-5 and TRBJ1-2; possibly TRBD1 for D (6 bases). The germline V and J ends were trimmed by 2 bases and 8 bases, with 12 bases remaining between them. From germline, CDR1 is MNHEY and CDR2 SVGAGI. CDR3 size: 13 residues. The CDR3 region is CASSYPQGYGYTF. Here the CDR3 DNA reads TGTGCCAGCAGTTACCCACAGGGTTACGGCTACACCTTC.